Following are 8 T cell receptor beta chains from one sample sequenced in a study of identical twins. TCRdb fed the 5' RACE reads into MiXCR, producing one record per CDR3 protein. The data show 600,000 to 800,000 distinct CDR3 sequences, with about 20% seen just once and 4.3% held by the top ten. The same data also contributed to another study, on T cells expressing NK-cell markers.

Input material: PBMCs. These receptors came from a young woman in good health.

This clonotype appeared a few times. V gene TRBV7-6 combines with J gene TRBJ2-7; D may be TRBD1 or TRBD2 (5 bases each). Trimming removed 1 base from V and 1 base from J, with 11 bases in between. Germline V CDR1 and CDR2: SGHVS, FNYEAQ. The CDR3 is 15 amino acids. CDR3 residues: CASSLGRDGSYEQYF. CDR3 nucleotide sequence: TGTGCCAGCAGCTTAGGCCGGGACGGGTCCTACGAGCAGTACTTC.

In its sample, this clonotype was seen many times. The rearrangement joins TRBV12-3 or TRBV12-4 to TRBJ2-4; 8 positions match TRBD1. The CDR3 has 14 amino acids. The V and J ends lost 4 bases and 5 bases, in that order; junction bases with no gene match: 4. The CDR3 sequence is CASSSLTGENIQYF. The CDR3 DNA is TGTGCCAGCAGTTCTCTGACAGGGGAAAACATTCAGTACTTC.

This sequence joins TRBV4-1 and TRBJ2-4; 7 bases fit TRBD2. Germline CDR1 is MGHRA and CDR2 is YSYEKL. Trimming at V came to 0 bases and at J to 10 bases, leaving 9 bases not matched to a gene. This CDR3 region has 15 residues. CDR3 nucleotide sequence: TGCGCCAGCAGCCAAGATAGGGGAGGGCGTGGAATTCAGTACTTC. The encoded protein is CASSQDRGGRGIQYF.

The chain's CDR3 is CSAPEGDTQYF. The CDR3 DNA follows: TGCAGTGCTCCTGAGGGAGATACGCAGTATTTT. The chain links TRBV20-1 to TRBJ2-3; TRBD2 is a possible D gene (5 bases). V lost 5 bases and J lost 5, with 8 bases in between. The CDR3 runs to 11 residues. Germline V CDR1 and CDR2: DFQATT, SNEGSKA (reference sequence).

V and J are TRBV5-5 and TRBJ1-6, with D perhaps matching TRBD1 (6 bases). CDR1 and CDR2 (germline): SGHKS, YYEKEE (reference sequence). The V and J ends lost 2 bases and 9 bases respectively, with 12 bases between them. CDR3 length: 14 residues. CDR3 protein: CASSFQGKGSPLHF. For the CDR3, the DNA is TGTGCCAGCAGCTTTCAGGGGAAAGGTTCACCCCTCCACTTT.

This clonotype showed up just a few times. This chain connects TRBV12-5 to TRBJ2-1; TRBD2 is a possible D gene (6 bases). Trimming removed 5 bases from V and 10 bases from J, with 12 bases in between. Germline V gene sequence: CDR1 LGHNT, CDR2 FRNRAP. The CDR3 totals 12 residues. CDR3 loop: CASGPPLAEQFF. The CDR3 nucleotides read TGTGCTAGTGGTCCACCCCTAGCGGAGCAGTTCTTC.

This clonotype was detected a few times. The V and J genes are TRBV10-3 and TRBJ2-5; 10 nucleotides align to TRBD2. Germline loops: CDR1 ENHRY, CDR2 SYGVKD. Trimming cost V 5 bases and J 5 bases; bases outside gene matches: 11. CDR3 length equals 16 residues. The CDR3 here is CAISSNSGGARETQYF. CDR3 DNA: TGTGCCATCAGTTCAAACAGCGGGGGGGCCAGGGAGACCCAGTACTTC.

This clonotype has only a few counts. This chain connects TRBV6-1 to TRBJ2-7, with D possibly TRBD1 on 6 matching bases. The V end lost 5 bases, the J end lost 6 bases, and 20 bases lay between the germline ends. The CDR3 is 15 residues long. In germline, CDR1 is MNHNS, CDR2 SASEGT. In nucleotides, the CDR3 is TGTGCCAGCAGTCCCGATCTATGGGCCAGGGGCGAGCAGTACTTC. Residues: CASSPDLWARGEQYF.